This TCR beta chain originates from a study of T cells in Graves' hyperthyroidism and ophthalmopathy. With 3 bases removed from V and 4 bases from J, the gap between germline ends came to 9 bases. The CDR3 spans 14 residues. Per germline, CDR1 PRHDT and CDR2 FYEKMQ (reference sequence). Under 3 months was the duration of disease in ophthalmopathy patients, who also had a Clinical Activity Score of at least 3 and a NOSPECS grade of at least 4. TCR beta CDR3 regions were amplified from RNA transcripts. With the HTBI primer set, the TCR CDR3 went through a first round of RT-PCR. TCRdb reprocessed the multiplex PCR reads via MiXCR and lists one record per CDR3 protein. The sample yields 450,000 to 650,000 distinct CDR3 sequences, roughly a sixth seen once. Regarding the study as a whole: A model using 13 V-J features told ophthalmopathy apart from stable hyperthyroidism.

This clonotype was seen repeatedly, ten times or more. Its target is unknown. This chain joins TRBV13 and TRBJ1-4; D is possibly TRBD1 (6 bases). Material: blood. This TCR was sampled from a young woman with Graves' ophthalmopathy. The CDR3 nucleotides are TGTGCCAGCAGCTTGGGACACCTTAATGAAAAACTGTTTTTT. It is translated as CASSLGHLNEKLFF.